A selection of T cell receptor beta chains follows, all from one sample in a study of vaccination and CD4 T cells after COVID-19. TCRdb used MiXCR to reprocess the PCR reads, holding one entry per CDR3 protein. The sample has roughly 20,000 distinct CDR3 sequences; about 40% are singletons. Their antigens are not known. The specimen was CD4+ T cells from blood, cultured in vitro, collected before SARS-CoV-2 vaccination. Receptors were obtained from a human donor who had recovered from COVID-19. Each CDR3 is given with its conserved first and last residue. Fields, in order: J gene, V gene, clone size, D gene, CDR3 protein, CDR3 DNA. A D gene is named only where the DNA matches it firmly. The size field is filled for only some rows; it gives once, few, many or a size class.

TRBJ2-5	TRBV12-3/TRBV12-4	-	-	CASSLVDETQYF	TGTGCCAGCAGTTTAGTGGACGAGACCCAGTACTTC
TRBJ1-2	TRBV20-1	few	-	CSATGSDNGYTF	TGCAGTGCTACCGGGAGTGACAATGGCTACACCTTC
TRBJ1-2	TRBV10-3	few	TRBD1	CAISESRQGGGYTF	TGTGCCATCAGTGAGTCGCGACAGGGAGGCGGCTACACCTTC
TRBJ2-7	TRBV10-3	-	-	CAIREGQRQYF	TGTGCCATCAGGGAGGGGCAGAGGCAGTACTTC
TRBJ2-2	TRBV7-6	-	TRBD2	CASSLLAGGPRGTGELFF	TGTGCCAGCAGCTTACTAGCGGGAGGCCCCCGGGGCACCGGGGAGCTGTTTTTT
TRBJ1-1	TRBV20-1	few	-	CSARVSQGTSEAFF	TGCAGTGCTAGAGTATCGCAGGGGACGTCTGAAGCTTTCTTT
TRBJ2-5	TRBV20-1	-	-	CSVTSVRPPAETQYF	TGCAGTGTGACTAGTGTTCGCCCCCCCGCAGAGACCCAGTACTTC
TRBJ2-3	TRBV6-2/TRBV6-3	once	-	CASSYDQGGTDTQYF	TGTGCCAGCAGCTACGACCAGGGCGGCACAGATACGCAGTATTTT
TRBJ1-5	TRBV6-2/TRBV6-3	-	-	CASRPLQGTDQPQHF	TGTGCCAGCAGACCACTGCAGGGGACGGATCAGCCCCAGCATTTT
TRBJ2-7	TRBV7-2	-	TRBD2	CASSQRGGSYEQYF	TGTGCCAGCAGCCAGCGGGGGGGCTCTTACGAGCAGTACTTC
TRBJ1-3	TRBV6-1	-	-	CASSESGHWGNTIYF	TGTGCCAGCAGTGAATCGGGCCACTGGGGAAACACCATATATTTT
TRBJ1-5	TRBV2	-	-	CASGGTGQPQHF	TGTGCCAGCGGGGGTACGGGTCAGCCCCAGCATTTT
TRBJ1-1	TRBV7-2	few	TRBD1	CASSVGQGNTEAFF	TGTGCCAGCAGCGTGGGACAGGGGAATACTGAAGCTTTCTTT
TRBJ2-1	TRBV15	-	-	CATSRYQGRVEDNEQFF	TGTGCCACCAGCAGATATCAGGGCAGGGTGGAAGACAATGAGCAGTTCTTC
TRBJ2-5	TRBV20-1	-	TRBD2	CSARDEASGPETQYF	TGCAGTGCTAGAGATGAGGCTAGCGGCCCAGAGACCCAGTACTTC
TRBJ1-4	TRBV20-1	-	-	CSAITPGGGSEKLFF	TGCAGTGCCATTACCCCGGGGGGTGGAAGTGAAAAACTGTTTTTT
TRBJ1-6	TRBV7-2	-	-	CASSWNSVSPLHF	TGTGCCAGCAGCTGGAACAGTGTTTCACCCCTCCACTTT
TRBJ2-1	TRBV7-2	-	TRBD2	CASSLYDSGRAYNEQFF	TGTGCCAGCAGCTTATATGACTCCGGGAGGGCCTACAATGAGCAGTTCTTC
TRBJ1-6	TRBV11-2	-	-	CASSLEASYNSPLHF	TGTGCCAGCAGCTTAGAAGCCAGCTATAATTCACCCCTCCACTTT
TRBJ1-6	TRBV21-1	few	-	CASSKATSPGGGSPLHF	TGTGCCAGCAGCAAAGCAACCTCACCCGGGGGCGGTTCACCCCTCCACTTT
TRBJ1-2	TRBV20-1	few	-	CSARDSYRPNYGYTF	TGCAGTGCTAGAGATTCGTACAGACCTAACTATGGCTACACCTTC
TRBJ1-6	TRBV6-1	-	TRBD1	CASRGQAYNSPLHF	TGTGCCAGCAGGGGACAGGCCTATAATTCACCCCTCCACTTT
TRBJ2-5	TRBV15	few	TRBD1	CATSTRRDRVQETQYF	TGTGCCACCAGCACCCGCCGGGACAGGGTTCAAGAGACCCAGTACTTC
TRBJ2-3	TRBV5-4	-	TRBD2	CASRSTSGRRLDTQYF	TGTGCCAGCAGGTCAACTAGCGGGCGGAGGTTAGATACGCAGTATTTT
TRBJ1-5	TRBV18	-	-	CASSPDENQPQHF	TGTGCCAGCTCGCCTGACGAGAATCAGCCCCAGCATTTT
TRBJ1-1	TRBV7-9	-	-	CASSLAPLGWVGTEAFF	TGTGCCAGCAGCTTAGCGCCCCTGGGGTGGGTAGGCACTGAAGCTTTCTTT